This is a list of T cell receptor beta chains from one sample in a study of T-cell reconstitution after alpha-beta-depleted transplantation in children. TCRdb analysed the PCR reads with MiXCR anew, one entry per CDR3 protein. In the table there are a few hundred thousand distinct CDR3 sequences, roughly 8.2% of which are singletons. The source material was peripheral blood, sampled 360 days after TCRalphabeta/CD19-depleted stem cell transplant. These receptors all stem from a female patient aged 2-9 years who had a stem cell transplant for Fanconi anemia, so the T cells may come from the graft donor. Each CDR3 is given with its conserved first and last residue. Fields, in order: D gene, J gene, V gene, clone size, CDR3 protein, CDR3 DNA. D genes are given only for firm matches. Size is omitted from some rows. Given values are once, few, many or a class for expanded clones.

>TRBD2|TRBJ2-1|TRBV15|many
CATSRGFPGLATYNEQFF
TGTGCCACCAGCAGAGGATTCCCGGGACTAGCGACCTACAATGAGCAGTTCTTC
>TRBD1|TRBJ2-7|TRBV18|few
CASSPPRTGFFDEQYF
TGTGCCAGCTCACCACCACGGACAGGGTTCTTCGACGAGCAGTACTTC
>-|TRBJ2-3|TRBV10-3|many
CAISDSGGPTDTQYF
TGTGCCATCAGTGATTCCGGGGGGCCAACAGATACGCAGTATTTT
>-|TRBJ2-1|TRBV5-1|many
CASSLLRDVSYNEQFF
TGCGCCAGCAGCTTGTTGAGGGATGTCTCCTACAATGAGCAGTTCTTC
>TRBD2|TRBJ2-2|TRBV18|-
CASSRLAGSNTGELFF
TGTGCCAGCTCACGACTAGCGGGTTCGAACACCGGGGAGCTGTTTTTT
>-|TRBJ2-7|TRBV7-8|many
CASSLLDRGISYEQYF
TGTGCCAGCAGCTTACTCGACAGAGGCATATCCTACGAGCAGTACTTC
>-|TRBJ1-5|TRBV7-9|many
CASSPFLKRASNQPQHF
TGTGCCAGCAGCCCCTTCTTGAAGAGGGCCAGCAATCAGCCCCAGCATTTT
>-|TRBJ1-3|TRBV10-3|many
CAISEREGTGNTIYF
TGTGCCATCAGTGAGCGGGAGGGAACTGGAAACACCATATATTTT
>-|TRBJ2-7|TRBV3-1|many
CASKEGALSLVGEQYF
TGTGCCAGCAAAGAGGGAGCCCTATCCCTAGTTGGAGAGCAGTACTTC
>-|TRBJ1-6|TRBV5-1|many
CASSLEVRGSPLHF
TGCGCCAGCAGCTTGGAGGTCCGGGGTTCACCCCTCCACTTT
>-|TRBJ2-7|TRBV27|-
CASSYGPVYEQYF
TGTGCCAGCAGTTATGGGCCGGTCTACGAGCAGTACTTC
>-|TRBJ2-3|TRBV7-2|many
CASSLGLLPWDTQYF
TGTGCCAGCAGCTTAGGTCTACTCCCATGGGATACGCAGTATTTT
>-|TRBJ1-1|TRBV24-1|-
CATRGYWGATVKTEAFF
TGTGCCACCAGGGGGTATTGGGGGGCTACGGTGAAAACTGAAGCTTTCTTT
>TRBD2|TRBJ2-3|TRBV24-1|many
CATSGGLAGSDTQYF
TGTGCCACCAGTGGGGGACTAGCGGGTTCAGATACGCAGTATTTT
>-|TRBJ2-2|TRBV9|many
CASSDLTGTGELFF
TGTGCCAGCAGTGATTTGACGGGCACCGGGGAGCTGTTTTTT
>-|TRBJ2-2|TRBV11-2|many
CASSFYGGELFF
TGTGCCAGCAGCTTTTACGGCGGGGAGCTGTTTTTT
>-|TRBJ2-2|TRBV28|many
CASSGREGGELFF
TGTGCCAGCAGCGGTCGCGAGGGCGGGGAGCTGTTTTTT